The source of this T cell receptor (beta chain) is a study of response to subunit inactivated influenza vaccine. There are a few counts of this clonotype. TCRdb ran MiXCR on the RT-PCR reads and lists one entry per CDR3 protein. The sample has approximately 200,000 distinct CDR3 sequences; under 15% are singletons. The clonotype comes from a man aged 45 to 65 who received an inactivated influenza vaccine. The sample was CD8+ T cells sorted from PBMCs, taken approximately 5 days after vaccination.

CDR3 loop: CASSYSPGTGINTGELFF. CDR3 nucleotides: TGTGCCAGCAGTTACTCCCCTGGGACAGGGATCAACACCGGGGAGCTGTTTTTT. This chain joins TRBV6-5 and TRBJ2-2, with TRBD1 matching 9 bases. The CDR3 is 18 amino acids. V was pared by 0 bases and J by 2 bases, with 7 bases of the junction left unmatched. The germline V gene has CDR1 MNHEY and CDR2 SVGAGI.